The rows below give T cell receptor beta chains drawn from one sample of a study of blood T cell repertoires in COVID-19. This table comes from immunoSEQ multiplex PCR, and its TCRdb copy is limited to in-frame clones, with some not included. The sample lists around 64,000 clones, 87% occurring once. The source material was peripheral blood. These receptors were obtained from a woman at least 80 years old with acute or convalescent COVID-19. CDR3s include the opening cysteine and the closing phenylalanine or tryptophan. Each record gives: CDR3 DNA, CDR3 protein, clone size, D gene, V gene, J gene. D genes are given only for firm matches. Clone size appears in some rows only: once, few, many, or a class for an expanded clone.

cdr3_nt: TGTGCCAGCAGCGTCAAACAGCGCGGGGAGACCCAGTACTTC
cdr3_aa: CASSVKQRGETQYF
clone_size: once
d_call: .
v_call: TRBV9
j_call: TRBJ2-5

cdr3_nt: TGTGCTACTGTAAACAGGGGGCAAAATGGCTACACCTTC
cdr3_aa: CATVNRGQNGYTF
clone_size: .
d_call: TRBD1
v_call: TRBV7-8
j_call: TRBJ1-2

cdr3_nt: TGTGCCAGCAAACCCCGGGACAGGGGATTGAGTGGCTACACCTTC
cdr3_aa: CASKPRDRGLSGYTF
clone_size: few
d_call: TRBD1
v_call: TRBV27
j_call: TRBJ1-2

cdr3_nt: TGTGCCAGCAGCCAGCCCGGGCCCCAAGGAGGTGAGCAGTTCTTC
cdr3_aa: CASSQPGPQGGEQFF
clone_size: .
d_call: .
v_call: TRBV14
j_call: TRBJ2-1

cdr3_nt: TGTGCCACCAGCCCCGATCTAGCTACGCAGTATTTT
cdr3_aa: CATSPDLATQYF
clone_size: .
d_call: .
v_call: TRBV24-1
j_call: TRBJ2-3

cdr3_nt: TGTGCCAGCAGTTTATGGCCGGGAGCGAGCAATCAGCCCCAGCATTTT
cdr3_aa: CASSLWPGASNQPQHF
clone_size: .
d_call: .
v_call: TRBV28
j_call: TRBJ1-5

cdr3_nt: TGTGCCAGCAGAGTGGACAGGGCAGACACAGATACGCAGTATTTT
cdr3_aa: CASRVDRADTDTQYF
clone_size: .
d_call: TRBD1
v_call: TRBV2
j_call: TRBJ2-3

cdr3_nt: TGTGCCAGCAGTTTATCAGGCGAGCAGTACTTC
cdr3_aa: CASSLSGEQYF
clone_size: once
d_call: .
v_call: TRBV28
j_call: TRBJ2-7

cdr3_nt: TGTGCCAGCAGGAGACAGGGGAAGGTCACTGAAGCTTTCTTT
cdr3_aa: CASRRQGKVTEAFF
clone_size: .
d_call: TRBD1
v_call: TRBV27
j_call: TRBJ1-1

cdr3_nt: TGTGCCAGCAGTTACTTACGGGGGGGCGTCGGCAATCAGCCCCAGCATTTT
cdr3_aa: CASSYLRGGVGNQPQHF
clone_size: .
d_call: .
v_call: TRBV6-2/TRBV6-3
j_call: TRBJ1-5

cdr3_nt: TGTGCCAGCAGCTCCGGGACAGTTTCTGGAAACACCATATATTTT
cdr3_aa: CASSSGTVSGNTIYF
clone_size: .
d_call: TRBD1
v_call: TRBV11-2
j_call: TRBJ1-3

cdr3_nt: TGTGCCACCCGGAAACTATTGCACAATCAGCCCCAGCATTTT
cdr3_aa: CATRKLLHNQPQHF
clone_size: .
d_call: .
v_call: TRBV28
j_call: TRBJ1-5

cdr3_nt: TGTGCCAGCAGTTACCAGGGGCGGATTTCGGGTGGCTACACCTTC
cdr3_aa: CASSYQGRISGGYTF
clone_size: .
d_call: .
v_call: TRBV6-2/TRBV6-3
j_call: TRBJ1-2

cdr3_nt: TGTGCCACCAGTGATCCCGACAGGTACCAAGAGACCCAGTACTTC
cdr3_aa: CATSDPDRYQETQYF
clone_size: few
d_call: .
v_call: TRBV24-1
j_call: TRBJ2-5

cdr3_nt: TGTGCCAGCAGCCAATCGGCCAGAAACTATGGCTACACCTTC
cdr3_aa: CASSQSARNYGYTF
clone_size: .
d_call: .
v_call: TRBV16
j_call: TRBJ1-2

cdr3_nt: TGTGCCAGCAGTCCCGGTGGTGGTTGGAGCAATCAGCCCCAGCATTTT
cdr3_aa: CASSPGGGWSNQPQHF
clone_size: .
d_call: .
v_call: TRBV28
j_call: TRBJ1-5